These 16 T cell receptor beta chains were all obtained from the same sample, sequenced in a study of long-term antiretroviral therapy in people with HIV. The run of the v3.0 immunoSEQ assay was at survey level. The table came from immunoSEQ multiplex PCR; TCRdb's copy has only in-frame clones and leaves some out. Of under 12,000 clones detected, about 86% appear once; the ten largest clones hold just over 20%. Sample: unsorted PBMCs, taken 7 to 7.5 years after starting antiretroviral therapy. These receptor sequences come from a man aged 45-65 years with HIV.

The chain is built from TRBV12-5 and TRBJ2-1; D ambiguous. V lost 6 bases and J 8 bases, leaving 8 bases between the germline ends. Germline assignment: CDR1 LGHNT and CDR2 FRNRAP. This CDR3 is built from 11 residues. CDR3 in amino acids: CASGAIDEQFF. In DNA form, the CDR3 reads TGTGCTAGTGGGGCAATAGATGAGCAGTTCTTC.

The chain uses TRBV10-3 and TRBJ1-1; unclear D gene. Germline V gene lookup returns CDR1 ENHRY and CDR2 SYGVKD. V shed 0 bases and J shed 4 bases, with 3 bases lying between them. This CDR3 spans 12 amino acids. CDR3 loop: CAISESVTEAFF. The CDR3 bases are TGTGCCATCAGTGAGTCGGTCACTGAAGCTTTCTTT.

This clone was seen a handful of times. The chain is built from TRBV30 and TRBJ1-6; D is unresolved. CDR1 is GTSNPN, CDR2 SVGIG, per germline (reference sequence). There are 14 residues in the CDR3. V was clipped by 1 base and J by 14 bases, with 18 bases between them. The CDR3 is CAWSGEDGRRTLHF. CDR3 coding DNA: TGTGCCTGGAGTGGTGAAGATGGGCGGCGGACCCTCCACTTT.

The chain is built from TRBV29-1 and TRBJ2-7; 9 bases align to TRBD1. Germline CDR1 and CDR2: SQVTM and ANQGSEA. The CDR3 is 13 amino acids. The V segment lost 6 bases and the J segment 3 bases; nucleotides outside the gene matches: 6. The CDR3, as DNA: TGCAGCGTGAGGGGGACAGGGAGCTACGAGCAGTACTTC. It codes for CSVRGTGSYEQYF.

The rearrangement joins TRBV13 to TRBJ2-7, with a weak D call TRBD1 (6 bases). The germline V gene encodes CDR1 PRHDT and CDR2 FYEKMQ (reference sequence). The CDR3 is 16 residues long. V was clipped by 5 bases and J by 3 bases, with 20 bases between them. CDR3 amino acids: CASSPQWQGKSYEQYF. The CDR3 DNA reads TGTGCCAGCAGCCCCCAATGGCAGGGGAAGAGCTACGAGCAGTACTTC.

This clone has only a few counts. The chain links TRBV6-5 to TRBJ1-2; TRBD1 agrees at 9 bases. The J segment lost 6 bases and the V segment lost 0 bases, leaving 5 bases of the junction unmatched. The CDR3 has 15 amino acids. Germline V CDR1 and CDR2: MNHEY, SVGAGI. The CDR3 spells CASSYSTTGGNGYTF. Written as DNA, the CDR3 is TGTGCCAGCAGTTACTCAACCACAGGGGGCAATGGCTACACCTTC.

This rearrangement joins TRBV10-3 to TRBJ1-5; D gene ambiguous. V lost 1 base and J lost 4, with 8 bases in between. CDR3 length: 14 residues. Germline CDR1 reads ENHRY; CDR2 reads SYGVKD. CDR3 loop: CAISELGGNQPQHF. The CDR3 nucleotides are TGTGCCATCAGTGAGTTGGGCGGAAATCAGCCCCAGCATTTT.

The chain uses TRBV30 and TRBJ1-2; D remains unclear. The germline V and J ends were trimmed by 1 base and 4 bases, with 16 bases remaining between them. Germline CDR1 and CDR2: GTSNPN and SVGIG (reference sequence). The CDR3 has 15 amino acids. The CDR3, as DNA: TGTGCCTGGAGTGACCTAGATTTTGCGGGCTATGGCTACACCTTC. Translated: CAWSDLDFAGYGYTF. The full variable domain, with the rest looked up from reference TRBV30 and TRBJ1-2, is SQTIHQWPATLVQPVGSPLSLECTVEGTSNPNLYWYRQAAGRGLQLLFYSVGIGQISSEVPQNLSASRPQDRQFILSSKKLLLSDSGFYLCAWSDLDFAGYGYTFGSGTRLTVV.

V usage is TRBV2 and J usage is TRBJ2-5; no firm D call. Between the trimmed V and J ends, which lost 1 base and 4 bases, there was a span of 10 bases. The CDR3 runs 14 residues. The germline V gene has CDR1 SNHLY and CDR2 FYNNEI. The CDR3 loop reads CASSEVGSTETQYF. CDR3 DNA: TGTGCCAGCAGTGAAGTAGGTTCTACAGAGACCCAGTACTTC.

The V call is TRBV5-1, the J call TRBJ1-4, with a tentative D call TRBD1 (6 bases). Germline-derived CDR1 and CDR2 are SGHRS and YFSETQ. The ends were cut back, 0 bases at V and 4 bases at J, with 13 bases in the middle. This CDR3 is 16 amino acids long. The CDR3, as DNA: TGCGCCAGCAGCTTGGGGACAGCAGTTTTTAATGAAAAACTGTTTTTT. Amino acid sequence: CASSLGTAVFNEKLFF.

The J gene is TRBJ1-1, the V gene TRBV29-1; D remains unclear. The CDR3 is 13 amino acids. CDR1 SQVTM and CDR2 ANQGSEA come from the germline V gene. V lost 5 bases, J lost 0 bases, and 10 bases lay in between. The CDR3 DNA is TGCAGCGTTTCTTGGGGTATGAACACTGAAGCTTTCTTT. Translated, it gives CSVSWGMNTEAFF.

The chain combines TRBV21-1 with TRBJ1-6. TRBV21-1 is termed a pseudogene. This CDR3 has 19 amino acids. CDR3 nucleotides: TGTGCCAGCAGTACCGCGGGAGGAGGACAGCAAATTTATAATTCACCCCTCCACTTT. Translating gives CASSTAGGGQQIYNSPLHF.

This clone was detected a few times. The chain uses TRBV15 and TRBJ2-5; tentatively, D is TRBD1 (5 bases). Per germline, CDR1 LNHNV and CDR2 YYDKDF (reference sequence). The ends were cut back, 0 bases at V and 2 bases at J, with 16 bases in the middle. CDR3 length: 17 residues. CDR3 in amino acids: CATSRDLTTDPQETQYF. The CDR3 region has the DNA TGTGCCACCAGCAGAGATCTGACGACAGACCCGCAAGAGACCCAGTACTTC.

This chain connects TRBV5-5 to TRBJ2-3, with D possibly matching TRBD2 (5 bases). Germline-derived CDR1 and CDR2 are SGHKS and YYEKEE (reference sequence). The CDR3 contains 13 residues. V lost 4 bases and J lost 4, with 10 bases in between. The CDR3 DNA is TGTGCCAGCAGCACGTATAGCGCAGATACGCAGTATTTT. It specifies CASSTYSADTQYF.

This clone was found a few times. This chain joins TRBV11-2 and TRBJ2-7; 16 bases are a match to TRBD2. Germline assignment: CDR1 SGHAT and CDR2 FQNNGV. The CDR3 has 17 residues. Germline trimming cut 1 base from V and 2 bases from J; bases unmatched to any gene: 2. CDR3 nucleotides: TGTGCCAGCAGCTTAGTGGGGACTAGCGGGGGGGCCTACGAGCAGTACTTC. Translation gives CASSLVGTSGGAYEQYF.

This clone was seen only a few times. CDR3 amino acids: CASSFGKSSYEQYF. The CDR3 nucleotides are TGTGCCAGCAGTTTCGGCAAGAGCTCCTACGAGCAGTACTTC. The chain recombines TRBV27 with TRBJ2-7; D is uncertain. The V end lost 3 bases, the J end lost 0 bases, and 9 bases lay between the germline ends. The CDR3 is 14 residues long. CDR1 MNHEY and CDR2 SMNVEV come from the germline V gene (reference sequence).